Listed below are T cell receptor beta chains from one sample, sequenced in a study of OX40 agonist ivuxolimab in advanced cancers. TCRdb keeps only in-frame clones here, not all; method: immunoSEQ multiplex PCR. The sample contains roughly 17,000 clones, around 82% of which appear only once. This material consisted of CD4+ or CD8+ T cells sorted from blood, taken in a trial of the OX40 agonist ivuxolimab. The source of these receptors is an adult with an advanced solid tumor such as melanoma, head and neck, liver or kidney cancer. Both conserved end residues are part of each CDR3. A D gene is named only where the DNA matches it firmly.

>TRBV7-6|TRBJ2-7|TRBD2
CASSSITSGGVYEQYF
>TRBV7-2|TRBJ1-2|TRBD1
CASSLETGGTLSGYTF
>TRBV6-5|TRBJ2-6|.
CASSYRVEGANVLTF
>TRBV29-1|TRBJ1-2|.
CSVEVNYGYTF
>TRBV19|TRBJ2-1|TRBD2
CASSIDTSGANEQFF
>TRBV7-9|TRBJ1-6|.
CASSPSTDNSPLHF
>TRBV5-6|TRBJ1-5|.
CASSLYAGRGNQPQHF
>TRBV7-9|.|.
CASSLNAGINYEQYF
>TRBV7-9|TRBJ1-2|.
CASSLLSLDLSGYTF
>TRBV11-2|TRBJ1-5|.
CASSLEPGQPQHF
>TRBV4-1|TRBJ1-3|.
CASSLEPSGNTIYF
>TRBV19|TRBJ1-2|TRBD1
CASSATGQGGGYTF
>TRBV6-1|TRBJ1-1|TRBD1
CASSRDRRNTEAFF
>TRBV5-5|TRBJ1-1|.
CAGEGTDYMNTEAFF
>TRBV7-2|TRBJ1-1|.
CASSLALGVNTEAFF
>TRBV5-6|TRBJ2-3|.
CASSLGRGTDTQYF
>TRBV7-2|TRBJ1-1|TRBD1
CASSLVGDRHTEAFF
>TRBV7-6|TRBJ2-1|TRBD2
CASSRSGTSGSNEQFF
>TRBV15|TRBJ2-3|.
CATSFPGRTDTQYF
>TRBV6-1|TRBJ1-3|.
CASSEKQPWASAGNTIYF
>TRBV1|TRBJ1-2|.
CTSSQDHRGKANYGYTF
>TRBV6-1|TRBJ1-5|.
CASSELQQPQHF
>TRBV14|TRBJ2-5|TRBD2
CASSPSGRKAGEQYF
>TRBV7-9|TRBJ2-4|TRBD2
CASSLTSGRGNIQYF